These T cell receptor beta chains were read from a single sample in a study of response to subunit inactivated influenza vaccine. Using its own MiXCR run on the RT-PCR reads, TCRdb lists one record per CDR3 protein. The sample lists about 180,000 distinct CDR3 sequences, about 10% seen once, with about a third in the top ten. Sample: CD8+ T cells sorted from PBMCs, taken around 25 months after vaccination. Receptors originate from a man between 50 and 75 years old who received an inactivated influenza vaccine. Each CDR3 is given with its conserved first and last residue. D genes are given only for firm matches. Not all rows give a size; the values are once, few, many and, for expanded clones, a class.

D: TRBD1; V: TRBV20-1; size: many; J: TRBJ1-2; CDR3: CSASGQGVYGYTF; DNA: TGCAGTGCCAGCGGACAGGGGGTTTATGGCTACACCTTC
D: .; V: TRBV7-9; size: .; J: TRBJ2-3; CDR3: CASSFPSGYTDTQYF; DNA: TGTGCCAGCAGCTTCCCCTCAGGATACACAGATACGCAGTATTTT
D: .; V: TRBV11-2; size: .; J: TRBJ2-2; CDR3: CASGWGGELFF; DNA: TGTGCTTCAGGTTGGGGGGGGGAGCTGTTTTTT
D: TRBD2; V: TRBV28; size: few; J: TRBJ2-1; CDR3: CASSPLGLAVYNEQFF; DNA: TGTGCCAGCAGTCCCCTCGGACTAGCGGTCTACAATGAGCAGTTCTTC
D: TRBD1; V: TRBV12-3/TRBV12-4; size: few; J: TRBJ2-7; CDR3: CASSLGQGDTYEQYF; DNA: TGTGCCAGCAGTTTAGGGCAGGGGGATACCTACGAGCAGTACTTC
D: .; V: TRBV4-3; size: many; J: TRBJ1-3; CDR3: CASSQDMGVGNTIYF; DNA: TGCGCCAGCAGCCAAGATATGGGTGTAGGAAACACCATATATTTT
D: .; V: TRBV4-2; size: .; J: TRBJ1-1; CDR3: CASSQETMTGKNTEAFF; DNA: TGTGCCAGCAGCCAAGAGACGATGACAGGAAAGAACACTGAAGCTTTCTTT
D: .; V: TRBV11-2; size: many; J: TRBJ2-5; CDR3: CASRDTSQGVGQETQYF; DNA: TGTGCCAGCAGGGATACTTCTCAGGGAGTTGGGCAAGAGACCCAGTACTTC
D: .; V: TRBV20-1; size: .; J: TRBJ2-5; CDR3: CSARDDSEETQYF; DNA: TGCAGTGCTAGAGATGATAGCGAAGAGACCCAGTACTTC
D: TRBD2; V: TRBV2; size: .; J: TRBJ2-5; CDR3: CASSGTLAGGQWTQYF; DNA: TGTGCCAGCAGTGGAACACTAGCGGGGGGGCAATGGACCCAGTACTTC
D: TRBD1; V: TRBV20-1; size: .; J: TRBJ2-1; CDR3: CSARGSDRGDNEQFF; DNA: TGCAGTGCTAGAGGTTCCGACAGGGGAGACAATGAGCAGTTCTTC
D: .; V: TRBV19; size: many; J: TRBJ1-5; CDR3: CASIQGPLSNQPQHF; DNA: TGTGCCAGTATACAGGGACCCCTTAGCAATCAGCCCCAGCATTTT
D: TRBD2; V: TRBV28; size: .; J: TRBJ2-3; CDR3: CASSPTSGADTQYF; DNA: TGTGCCAGCAGTCCAACTAGCGGCGCCGATACGCAGTATTTT
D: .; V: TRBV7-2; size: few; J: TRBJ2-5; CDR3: CASSSVSTSETQYF; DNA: TGTGCCAGCAGCTCGGTTTCCACGAGCGAGACCCAGTACTTC
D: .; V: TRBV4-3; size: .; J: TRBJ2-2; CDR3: CASSHQMAEGGGELFF; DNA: TGCGCCAGCAGCCACCAAATGGCAGAAGGTGGCGGGGAGCTGTTTTTT
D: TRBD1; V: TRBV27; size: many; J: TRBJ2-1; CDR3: CASSLSWQGAYNEQFF; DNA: TGTGCCAGCAGTTTATCGTGGCAGGGGGCCTACAATGAGCAGTTCTTC
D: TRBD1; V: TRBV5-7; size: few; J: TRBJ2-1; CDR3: CASSTGTGNEQFF; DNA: TGTGCCAGCAGCACCGGGACAGGGAATGAGCAGTTCTTC
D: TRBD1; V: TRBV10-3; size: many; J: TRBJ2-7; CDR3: CAISGQGATDFNYEQYF; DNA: TGTGCCATCAGTGGACAGGGGGCAACCGATTTCAACTACGAGCAGTACTTC
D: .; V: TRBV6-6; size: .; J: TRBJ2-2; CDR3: CASTKNTGELFF; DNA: TGTGCCAGCACAAAAAACACCGGGGAGCTGTTTTTT
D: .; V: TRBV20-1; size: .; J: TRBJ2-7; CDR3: CSAREGTLHYEQYF; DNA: TGCAGTGCTAGAGAGGGTACGCTACACTACGAGCAGTACTTC
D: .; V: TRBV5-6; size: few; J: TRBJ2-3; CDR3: CASSWSFKDTQYF; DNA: TGTGCCAGCAGCTGGAGCTTTAAAGATACGCAGTATTTT
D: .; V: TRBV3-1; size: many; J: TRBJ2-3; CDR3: CASSQDLGGARPQYF; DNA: TGTGCCAGCAGCCAAGATCTAGGGGGGGCTCGTCCGCAGTATTTT
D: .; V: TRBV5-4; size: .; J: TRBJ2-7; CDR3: CASSLRTTSYEQYF; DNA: TGTGCCAGCAGCTTGCGGACAACGTCCTACGAGCAGTACTTC
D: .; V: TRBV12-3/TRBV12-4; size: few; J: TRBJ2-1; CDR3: CASSLAGWDPLAWEQFF; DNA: TGTGCCAGCAGTTTAGCGGGGTGGGACCCCCTCGCATGGGAGCAGTTCTTC
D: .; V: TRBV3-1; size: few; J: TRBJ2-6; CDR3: CASSQVSGANVLTF; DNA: TGTGCCAGCAGCCAGGTCTCTGGGGCCAACGTCCTGACTTTC
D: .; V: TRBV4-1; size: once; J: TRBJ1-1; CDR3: CASSLSGHLGTEAFF; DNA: TGCGCCAGCAGCTTATCAGGGCACCTGGGCACTGAAGCTTTCTTT
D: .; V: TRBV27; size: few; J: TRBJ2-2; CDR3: CASSSPGAGELFF; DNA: TGTGCCAGCAGTTCCCCCGGGGCCGGGGAGCTGTTTTTT
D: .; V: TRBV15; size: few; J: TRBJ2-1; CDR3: CATSRGRTEYNEQFF; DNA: TGTGCCACCAGCAGGGGAAGGACAGAGTACAATGAGCAGTTCTTC
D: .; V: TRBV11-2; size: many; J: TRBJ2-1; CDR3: CASSLDGAVYNEQFF; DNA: TGTGCCAGCAGCTTAGATGGGGCGGTCTACAATGAGCAGTTCTTC
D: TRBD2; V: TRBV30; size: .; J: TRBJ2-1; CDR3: CAWSELAGGLSYNEQFF; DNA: TGTGCCTGGAGTGAACTAGCGGGAGGGCTTTCCTACAATGAGCAGTTCTTC
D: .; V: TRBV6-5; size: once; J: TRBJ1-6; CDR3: CASSYSRPNNSPLHF; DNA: TGTGCCAGCAGTTACTCAAGGCCGAATAATTCACCCCTCCACTTT
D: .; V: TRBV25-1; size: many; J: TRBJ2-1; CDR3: CASSAGLTYNEQFF; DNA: TGTGCCAGCAGTGCGGGACTCACCTACAATGAGCAGTTCTTC
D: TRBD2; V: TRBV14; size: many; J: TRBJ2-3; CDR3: CASSQDLASGRDTQYF; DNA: TGTGCCAGCAGCCAAGATCTGGCTAGCGGACGAGATACGCAGTATTTT
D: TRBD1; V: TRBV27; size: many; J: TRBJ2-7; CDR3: CASSWDSGYEQYF; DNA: TGTGCCAGCAGCTGGGACAGTGGCTACGAGCAGTACTTC
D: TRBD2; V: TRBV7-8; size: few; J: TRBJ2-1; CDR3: CASSLEAGLYNNEQFF; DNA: TGTGCCAGCAGCTTAGAAGCGGGACTCTATAACAATGAGCAGTTCTTC
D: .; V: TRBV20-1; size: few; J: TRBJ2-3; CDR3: CSATGATFTDTQYF; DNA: TGCAGTGCTACAGGGGCTACCTTCACAGATACGCAGTATTTT
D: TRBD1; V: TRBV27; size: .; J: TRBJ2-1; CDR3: CASSGGTGPNEQFF; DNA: TGTGCCAGCAGTGGGGGGACAGGACCCAATGAGCAGTTCTTC
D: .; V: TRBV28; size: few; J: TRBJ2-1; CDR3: CASSFPRGSAYNEQFF; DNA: TGTGCCAGCAGTTTCCCTCGGGGGTCGGCCTACAATGAGCAGTTCTTC
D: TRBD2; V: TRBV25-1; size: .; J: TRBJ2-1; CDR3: CASSDRTSGGLYNEQFF; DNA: TGTGCCAGCAGTGACCGGACTAGCGGGGGCCTCTACAATGAGCAGTTCTTC
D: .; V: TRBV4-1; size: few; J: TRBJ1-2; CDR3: CASSQSPIDRRANYGYTF; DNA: TGCGCCAGCAGCCAATCGCCCATCGACAGAAGAGCTAACTATGGCTACACCTTC
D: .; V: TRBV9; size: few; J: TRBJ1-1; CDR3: CASSPHKGGYTEAFF; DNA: TGTGCCAGCAGCCCCCACAAGGGAGGGTACACTGAAGCTTTCTTT
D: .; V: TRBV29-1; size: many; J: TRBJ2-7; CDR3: CSVGQGVAYEQYF; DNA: TGCAGCGTTGGGCAGGGTGTAGCCTACGAGCAGTACTTC
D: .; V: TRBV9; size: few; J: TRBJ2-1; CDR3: CASSVGGGYNEQFF; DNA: TGTGCCAGCAGCGTGGGTGGGGGTTACAATGAGCAGTTCTTC
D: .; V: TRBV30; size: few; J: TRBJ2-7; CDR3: CAWTPGADYEQYF; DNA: TGTGCCTGGACCCCGGGGGCGGACTACGAGCAGTACTTC
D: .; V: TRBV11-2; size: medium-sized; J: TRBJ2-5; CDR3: CASSLGGSLETQYF; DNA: TGTGCCAGCAGCTTAGGGGGCAGTTTGGAGACCCAGTACTTC
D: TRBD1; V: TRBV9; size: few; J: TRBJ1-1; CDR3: CASSVAEQGANTEAFF; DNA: TGTGCCAGCAGCGTAGCCGAACAGGGGGCGAACACTGAAGCTTTCTTT
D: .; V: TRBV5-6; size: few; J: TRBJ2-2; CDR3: CASSGYRPSNTGELFF; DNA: TGTGCCAGCAGCGGATACAGGCCTTCGAACACCGGGGAGCTGTTTTTT
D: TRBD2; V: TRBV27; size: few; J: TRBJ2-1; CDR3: CASSGGTSGYNEQFF; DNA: TGTGCCAGCAGTGGGGGGACTAGCGGCTACAATGAGCAGTTCTTC
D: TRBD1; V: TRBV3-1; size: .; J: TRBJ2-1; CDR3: CASSQEVPWTGVVNEQFF; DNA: TGTGCCAGCAGCCAGGAGGTCCCTTGGACAGGGGTGGTTAATGAGCAGTTCTTC
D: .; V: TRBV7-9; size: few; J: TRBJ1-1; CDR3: CASSSNRFGTAFF; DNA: TGTGCCAGCAGCTCTAACAGGTTCGGAACGGCTTTCTTT
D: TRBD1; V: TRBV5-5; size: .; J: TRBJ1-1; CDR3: CASRYGTDEAFF; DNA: TGTGCCAGCAGATATGGGACAGATGAAGCTTTCTTT
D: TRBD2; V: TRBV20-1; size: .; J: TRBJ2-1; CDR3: CSATPASGLYNEQFF; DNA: TGCAGTGCGACACCTGCTAGCGGGTTGTACAATGAGCAGTTCTTC
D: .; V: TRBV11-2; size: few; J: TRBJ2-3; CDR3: CASSLQGTGTDTQYF; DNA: TGTGCCAGCAGCTTGCAGGGCACGGGCACAGATACGCAGTATTTT
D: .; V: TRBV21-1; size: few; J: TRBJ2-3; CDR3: CARHGTSGEPSTDTQYF; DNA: TGTGCCAGACACGGGACTAGCGGGGAACCAAGCACAGATACGCAGTATTTT
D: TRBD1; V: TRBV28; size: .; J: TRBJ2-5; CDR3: CASSPYGTGETQYF; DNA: TGTGCCAGCAGTCCTTACGGGACAGGGGAGACCCAGTACTTC
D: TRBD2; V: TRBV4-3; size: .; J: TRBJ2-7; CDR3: CASSQDPGGSYEQYF; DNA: TGCGCCAGCAGCCAGGACCCGGGGGGCTCCTACGAGCAGTACTTC
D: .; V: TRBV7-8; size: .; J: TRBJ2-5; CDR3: CASNAMRGFETQYF; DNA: TGTGCCAGCAACGCCATGCGGGGTTTCGAGACCCAGTACTTC
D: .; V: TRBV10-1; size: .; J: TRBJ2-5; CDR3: CASSESGLAGETQYF; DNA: TGCGCCAGCAGTGAGTCCGGTCTAGCAGGAGAGACCCAGTACTTC